This TCR beta chain was identified during a study of T cells after yellow fever vaccination (dated by TCRdb to the late 2010s). For context, the study as a whole: The SMART-Seq v4 Ultra Low Input RNA kit was used to prepare libraries from fractions with low cell numbers. Bulk TCR alpha and beta repertoires were sequenced longitudinally to track T-cell clones before and after primary and booster YFV17D yellow fever vaccination. Two healthy male donors, one aged 18 to 30 and one aged 30 to 40 years, made up the cohort. Bulk PBMC replicates and cell subsets were isolated from blood drawn at multiple timepoints before and after both primary and secondary immunization.

This clonotype was seen a few times. This receptor's antigen is unknown. The input lacks base qualities; no much larger clone sits a single base away. Synthesis of TCR cDNA relied on 5'RACE template switching, a step that introduced a universal primer site along with unique molecular identifiers. Priming of cDNA synthesis was performed from both the TCR alpha and TCR beta constant segments. Library amplification used two PCR steps, and the second PCR step added sample barcodes and sequencing adapters. Sequencing of libraries was performed on Illumina HiSeq 2500 (2x100 bp) or NovaSeq (2x150 bp). From the authors' description of their analysis: MIGEC was used to demultiplex reads and collapse the reads into UMI consensus sequences, and MiXCR was used for V(D)J alignment. Clonotypes responding to the vaccine were identified with edgeR on replicate PBMC samples, with the criteria of FDR below 0.01 and a log2 fold change above 5 up to day 15. Each bulk clonotype was labeled CD4 or CD8 based on which sequenced repertoire, CD4 or CD8, contained the clonotype at higher abundance. Using fastp trimming at Q25 and MiXCR clonotype assembly, TCRdb reanalyzed the public sequencing data and kept in-frame beta chains. Entries that share a CDR3 protein sequence are merged under the most common genes and DNA. TCRdb's processing, not the study's, gives the V and J calls here. For this sample the table gives 600,000 to 750,000 distinct CDR3 sequences, of which over 9% were detected only once. 14% to 15% of the sample goes to the ten largest clones.

What the work shows at the level of the full study, not this receptor alone: Because the study included only a couple of donors, the extent to which the findings can be generalized is limited. Computational filtering was needed because FACS-sorted repertoires could contain abundant contaminating clonotypes from the bulk population. After the booster, most of the clones that had expanded following primary vaccination were detected again (roughly 96% of CD4 and roughly 90% of CD8), which suggests that memory was broadly maintained. A small share of clonotypes was detected in both CD4 and CD8 compartments, with the overlap likely arising from convergent recombination. The secondary T-cell response was found to be weaker but faster than the primary response, with a peak reached on day 5 rather than on day 15.

The sample's treatment or condition label, decoded: live attenuated yellow fever vaccine strain. At every blood-draw timepoint, two biological replicates of bulk PBMCs were collected. PBMCs were isolated from peripheral blood using a standard Ficoll-Paque protocol. TriZol was used to extract RNA from bulk PBMCs, CD4 and CD8 fractions, and dextramer-positive and dextramer-negative fractions. This specimen was PBMCs, taken on the day of the yellow fever booster vaccination. This clonotype was obtained from a man aged 25-45 years who received the YFV17D yellow fever vaccine.

The CDR3 has the sequence CASSLTFTWTRAKNIQYF. The nucleotides read TGTGCCAGCAGCCTTACATTTACCTGGACTCGGGCCAAAAACATTCAGTACTTC. Recombination connected TRBV4-2 to TRBJ2-4; matching of 5 bases hints at TRBD2 as the D gene. The CDR3 numbers 18 residues from cysteine through phenylalanine. Only CDR3 DNA remains: 54 bases, in frame from the first base. In the germline V gene, CDR1 corresponds to LGHNA and CDR2 to YNFKEQ. The junction carries 20 bases between V and J, which are trimmed by 4 bases and 1 base respectively.